This T cell receptor beta chain was observed in a study of cytomegalovirus exposure and HLA in healthy donors. V lost 4 bases and J lost 2, with 7 bases in between. Per germline, CDR1 SGHNT and CDR2 YYREEE (reference sequence). The CDR3 has 12 amino acids. Points on this clone: Its target is not known.

PCR amplification relied on 60 Vbeta primers (plus 13 Jbeta primers). Profiling relied on immunoSEQ multiplex PCR, and the TCRdb table lists in-frame clones only, not all of them. The sample includes approximately 140,000 clones, around 80% of them seen just once. General study results and limits: Roughly uniform depth of sequencing across donors was assumed in presence/absence analyses.

The chain employs TRBV5-4 and TRBJ2-7, with unresolved D. Sequencing was done on a sample of PBMCs. This TCR was sampled from a woman in her 40s in good health and CMV-seronegative. As DNA, the CDR3 is TGTGCCAGCAGCGTACAGACCTACGAGCAGTACTTC. This sequence encodes CASSVQTYEQYF.